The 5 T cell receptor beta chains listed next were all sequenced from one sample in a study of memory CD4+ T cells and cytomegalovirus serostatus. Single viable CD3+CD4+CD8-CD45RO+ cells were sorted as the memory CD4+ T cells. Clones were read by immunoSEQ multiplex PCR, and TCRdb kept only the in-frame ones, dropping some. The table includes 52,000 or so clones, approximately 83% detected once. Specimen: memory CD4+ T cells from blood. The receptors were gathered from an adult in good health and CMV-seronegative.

For the CDR3, the DNA is TGTGCCAGCAGCTCGGTGGGGGGGACCGAGCTATACTTC. Its translation is CASSSVGGTELYF. The chain carries TRBV7-8 and TRBJ2-7, with 7 bases identical to TRBD2. The CDR3 consists of 13 residues. CDR1 is SGHVS and CDR2 is FQNEAQ in the germline V gene. Trimming took 4 bases from V and 13 from J; bases not matched to a gene: 13.

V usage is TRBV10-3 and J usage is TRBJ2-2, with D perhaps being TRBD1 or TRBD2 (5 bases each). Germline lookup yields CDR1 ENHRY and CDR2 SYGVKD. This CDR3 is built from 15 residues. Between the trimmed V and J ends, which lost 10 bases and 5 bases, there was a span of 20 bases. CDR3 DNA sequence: TGTGCCACAACCCCGGCCGGGGCTGTAACCGGGGAGCTGTTTTTT. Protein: CATTPAGAVTGELFF.

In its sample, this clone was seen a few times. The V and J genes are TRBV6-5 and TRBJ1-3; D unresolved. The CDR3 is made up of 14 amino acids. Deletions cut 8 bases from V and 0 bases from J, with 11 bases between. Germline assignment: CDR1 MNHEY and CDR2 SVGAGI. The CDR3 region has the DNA TGTGCCAGCCGACCCCAGGTCTCTGGAAACACCATATATTTT. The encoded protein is CASRPQVSGNTIYF.

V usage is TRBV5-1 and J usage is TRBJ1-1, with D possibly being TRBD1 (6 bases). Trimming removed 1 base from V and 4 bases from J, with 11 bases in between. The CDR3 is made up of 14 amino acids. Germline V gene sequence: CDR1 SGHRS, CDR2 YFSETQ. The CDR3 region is CASSLTGSGTEAFF. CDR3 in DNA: TGCGCCAGCAGCTTGACAGGGTCGGGCACTGAAGCTTTCTTT. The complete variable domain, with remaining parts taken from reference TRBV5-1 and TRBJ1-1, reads KAGVTQTPRYLIKTRGQQVTLSCSPISGHRSVSWYQQTPGQGLQFLFEYFSETQRNKGNFPGRFSGRQFSNSRSEMNVSTLELGDSALYLCASSLTGSGTEAFFGQGTRLTVV.

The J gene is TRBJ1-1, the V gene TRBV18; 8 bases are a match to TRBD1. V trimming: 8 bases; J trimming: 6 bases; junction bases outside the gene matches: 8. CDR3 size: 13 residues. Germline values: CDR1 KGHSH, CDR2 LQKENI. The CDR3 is CASRQGNLAEAFF. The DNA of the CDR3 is TGTGCCAGCCGACAGGGGAATCTCGCTGAAGCTTTCTTT. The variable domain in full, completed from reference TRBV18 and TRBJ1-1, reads NAGVMQNPRHLVRRRGQEARLRCSPMKGHSHVYWYRQLPEEGLKFMVYLQKENIIDESGMPKERFSAEFPKEGPSILRIQQVVRGDSAAYFCASRQGNLAEAFFGQGTRLTVV.